A single sample is the source of the 5 T cell receptor beta chains below, sequenced in a study of T cells in Graves' hyperthyroidism and ophthalmopathy. What was amplified from RNA transcripts were TCR beta CDR3 regions. TCR CDR3 regions were first amplified by RT-PCR with HTBI primers. TCRdb reprocessed the multiplex PCR reads via MiXCR and lists one record per CDR3 protein. The table shows about 250,000 distinct CDR3 sequences, with about 20% occurring only once. Sequenced material: blood. The origin of the receptors is a man aged 25 to 40 with Graves' ophthalmopathy.

The chain has TRBV19 and TRBJ2-6; 12 bases match TRBD1. V was clipped by 3 bases and J by 2 bases; unmatched bases: 11. Germline CDR1 LNHDA, CDR2 SQIVND (reference sequence). There are 20 residues in the CDR3. The CDR3 nucleotides read TGTGCCAGTAGTATGAGGGGTCGGGGGACAGGGGGCACTGGGGCCAACGTCCTGACTTTC. This encodes CASSMRGRGTGGTGANVLTF.

This clonotype turned up a few times. In DNA, the CDR3 is TGTGCCACCAGTGATGCGACAGGGGTAGAGACCCAGTACTTC. It is translated as CATSDATGVETQYF. This chain joins TRBV24-1 and TRBJ2-5, with 8 bases identical to TRBD1. Looked up from germline, CDR1 is KGHDR and CDR2 is SFDVKD. J gave up 4 bases and V 3 bases, and 3 bases lay outside the gene matches. This CDR3 has 14 amino acids.

The rearrangement links TRBV5-1 to TRBJ2-6; no clear D. The CDR3 is made up of 16 amino acids. From germline, CDR1 is SGHRS and CDR2 YFSETQ. V gave up 0 bases and J gave up 0 bases, with 7 bases separating them. The CDR3 sequence: CASSLEVFSGANVLTF. CDR3 DNA sequence: TGCGCCAGCAGCTTGGAAGTATTCTCTGGGGCCAACGTCCTGACTTTC. The variable domain in full, with the rest retrieved from reference TRBV5-1 and TRBJ2-6, is KAGVTQTPRYLIKTRGQQVTLSCSPISGHRSVSWYQQTPGQGLQFLFEYFSETQRNKGNFPGRFSGRQFSNSRSEMNVSTLELGDSALYLCASSLEVFSGANVLTFGAGSRLTVL.

This clonotype was counted once. Just one base apart from a much larger clone, this may be a read error. The chain uses TRBV3-1 and TRBJ2-5; perhaps D is TRBD1 or TRBD2 (5 bases each). Germline lookup yields CDR1 LGHDT and CDR2 YNNKEL (reference sequence). The CDR3 has 15 residues. Trimming removed 0 bases from V and 3 bases from J, with 11 bases in between. CDR3 residues: CASSQDGTDKETQYF. CDR3 DNA: TGTGCCAGCAGCCAAGACGGGACCGACAAAGAGACCCAGTACTTC.

This clonotype was counted a few times. This chain uses TRBV13 with TRBJ2-5; 7 positions agree with TRBD1. This CDR3 has 16 residues. Germline V gives CDR1 PRHDT, CDR2 FYEKMQ (reference sequence). The J segment lost 5 bases and the V segment lost 1 base, leaving 10 bases of the junction unmatched. The CDR3 reads CASSLEGAGLAETQYF. CDR3 coding DNA: TGTGCCAGCAGCTTAGAGGGGGCCGGCCTCGCGGAGACCCAGTACTTC.